Listed below are T cell receptor beta chains from one sample, sequenced in a study of cytomegalovirus exposure and HLA in healthy donors. Clones were sequenced by immunoSEQ multiplex PCR, and TCRdb holds only the in-frame ones, with some missing. The sample has 130,000 to 150,000 clones, 73% seen once; the top ten hold 1.3%. The sample was PBMCs. The receptors were gathered from a middle-aged woman in good health and CMV-seronegative. CDR3s include the opening cysteine and the closing phenylalanine or tryptophan. A D gene is named only where the DNA matches it firmly. For some rows the clone size is stated as once, few or many, or as a class when expanded; others skip it.

CASSMAWGDYGYTF | TGTGCCAGTAGTATGGCGTGGGGGGACTATGGCTACACCTTC | TRBJ1-2 | TRBV19 | - | -
CASSLPLAKTYEQYF | TGTGCCAGCAGCTTACCACTAGCGAAAACCTACGAGCAGTACTTC | TRBJ2-7 | TRBV5-5 | - | TRBD2
CASSGLRDNEQFF | TGTGCCAGTAGTGGACTACGTGACAATGAGCAGTTCTTC | TRBJ2-1 | TRBV19 | - | -
CASSFSRNTEAFF | TGTGCCAGCAGCTTTAGCAGGAACACTGAAGCTTTCTTT | TRBJ1-1 | TRBV7-2 | - | -
CASSSQDRGGRFF | TGTGCCAGCAGCTCACAGGACAGGGGTGGACGGTTCTTC | TRBJ2-1 | TRBV6-5 | - | TRBD1
CASSRGTGASGYTF | TGTGCCAGCAGCCGGGGGACAGGGGCGAGTGGCTACACCTTC | TRBJ1-2 | TRBV27 | - | TRBD1
CASSLLAGGLGEQFF | TGCGCCAGCAGCTTGCTGGCGGGGGGGCTAGGTGAGCAGTTCTTC | TRBJ2-1 | TRBV5-1 | - | TRBD2
CASSFIEGTDTQYF | TGTGCCAGCAGCTTTATAGAGGGCACAGATACGCAGTATTTT | TRBJ2-3 | TRBV7-8 | - | -
CASSPGQMNQPQHF | TGTGCCAGCAGTCCAGGACAGATGAATCAGCCCCAGCATTTT | TRBJ1-5 | TRBV27 | few | -
CASSIDPTPADTQYF | TGTGCCAGTAGTATAGACCCGACACCCGCAGATACGCAGTATTTT | TRBJ2-3 | TRBV19 | - | -
CASSKDRALGEYNEQFF | TGTGCCAGCAGTAAAGACAGGGCTTTAGGGGAATACAATGAGCAGTTCTTC | TRBJ2-1 | TRBV6-1 | - | TRBD1